What follows are 26 T cell receptor beta chains derived from one specimen sequenced in a study of T cells in localized non-small cell lung cancer. Sequencing used immunoSEQ multiplex PCR; TCRdb keeps in-frame clones, though not all of them. The sample has approximately 3,000 clones, less than 30% seen once. The sample in question was normal lung tissue next to the tumor, obtained before any cancer treatment. These receptors were obtained from a woman aged 40 to 75 with stage I lung adenocarcinoma.

The sample holds a few counts of this clone. The rearrangement links TRBV18 to TRBJ1-1; possibly TRBD1 for D (6 bases). The germline gives CDR1 KGHSH, CDR2 LQKENI. The CDR3 is 14 residues long. V lost 4 bases to trimming and J lost 5 bases, with 14 bases between them. CDR3 bases: TGTGCCAGCTCACTCAGACAGGCTGGGACTGAAGCTTTCTTT. It encodes CASSLRQAGTEAFF. Full variable domain (remainder filled in from reference TRBV18 and TRBJ1-1): NAGVMQNPRHLVRRRGQEARLRCSPMKGHSHVYWYRQLPEEGLKFMVYLQKENIIDESGMPKERFSAEFPKEGPSILRIQQVVRGDSAAYFCASSLRQAGTEAFFGQGTRLTVV.

There are a few counts of this clone. This chain joins TRBV28 and TRBJ1-4, with D perhaps TRBD1 (5 bases). The germline V and J ends were trimmed by 5 bases and 4 bases, with 14 bases remaining between them. This CDR3 has 15 residues. Germline assignment: CDR1 MDHEN and CDR2 SYDVKM. In DNA, the CDR3 is TGTGCCAGCAGTGCAGCCCAGGGCTATAATGAAAAACTGTTTTTT. Translating gives CASSAAQGYNEKLFF. Full variable domain (outside the CDR3, taken from reference TRBV28 and TRBJ1-4): DVKVTQSSRYLVKRTGEKVFLECVQDMDHENMFWYRQDPGLGLRLIYFSYDVKMKEKGDIPEGYSVSREKKERFSLILESASTNQTSMYLCASSAAQGYNEKLFFGSGTQLSVL.

The CDR3 region is CASTPTAAYGYTF. The DNA of the CDR3 is TGTGCCAGTACACCCACAGCCGCCTATGGCTACACCTTC. The chain carries TRBV19 and TRBJ1-2, with D unclear. Trimming cost V 7 bases and J 4 bases, with 13 bases left between them. The CDR3 covers 13 residues. The germline CDR1 and CDR2 sequences are LNHDA and SQIVND (reference sequence). Filled out from reference TRBV19 and TRBJ1-2, the complete variable domain reads DGGITQSPKYLFRKEGQNVTLSCEQNLNHDAMYWYRQDPGQGLRLIYYSQIVNDFQKGDIAEGYSVSREKKESFPLTVTSAQKNPTAFYLCASTPTAAYGYTFGSGTRLTVV.

This chain connects TRBV28 to TRBJ1-2; D is unclear. In germline, CDR1 is MDHEN, CDR2 SYDVKM. Trimming took off 6 bases at V and 3 bases at J, with 11 bases between the two ends. The CDR3 consists of 13 residues. The CDR3 nucleotides are TGTGCCAGCAGCCTTAAGTGGGACTATGGCTACACCTTC. It specifies CASSLKWDYGYTF.

V and J are TRBV6-8 and TRBJ1-3; TRBD1 aligns across 7 bases. V trimming: 5 bases; J trimming: 2 bases; junction bases outside the gene matches: 6. CDR1 and CDR2 (germline): MNHGY, SAAAGT. The CDR3 consists of 15 residues. CDR3 region: CASSRRQGTGNTIYF. In DNA form, the CDR3 reads TGTGCCAGCAGTCGACGACAGGGCACTGGAAACACCATATATTTT.

This clone occurred a few times. This chain joins TRBV6-8 and TRBJ2-5; TRBD2 agrees at 7 bases. Germline V gene sequence: CDR1 MNHGY, CDR2 SAAAGT. The CDR3 loop spans 15 amino acids. V lost 2 bases and J lost 4; bases outside the gene matches: 7. The CDR3 nucleotides read TGTGCCAGCAGTTACCCACGCGGGAGCCCAGAGACCCAGTACTTC. It is translated as CASSYPRGSPETQYF.

V and J are TRBV6-8 and TRBJ2-7; 7 nucleotides match TRBD1. The CDR3 extends over 18 amino acids. Germline V CDR1 and CDR2: MNHGY, SAAAGT. V gave up 4 bases and J gave up 2 bases; unmatched junction bases: 17. CDR3 sequence: CASSWPYLTGTETYEQYF. The CDR3 nucleotides read TGTGCCAGCAGTTGGCCCTATCTAACCGGGACAGAGACCTACGAGCAGTACTTC.

There are a few counts of this clone. The J gene is TRBJ2-1, the V gene TRBV9; no definite D call. Germline V gene sequence: CDR1 SGDLS, CDR2 YYNGEE. V was trimmed by 0 bases and J by 2 bases, leaving 6 bases between them. This CDR3 has 14 amino acids. The CDR3 DNA is TGTGCCAGCAGCGTAGATCTAGCCTACAATGAGCAGTTCTTC. Translating gives CASSVDLAYNEQFF.

This clone was detected only a few times. CDR3 sequence reads: CASSPFREGLSSGANVLTF. The CDR3 DNA reads TGTGCCAGCTCACCATTTAGGGAGGGACTAAGCTCTGGGGCCAACGTCCTGACTTTC. V is TRBV18 and J is TRBJ2-6; 7 bases match TRBD2. CDR1 KGHSH and CDR2 LQKENI come from the germline V gene. J was trimmed by 0 bases and V by 2 bases; bases with no gene match: 10. The CDR3 is 19 amino acids.

This clone was seen a few times. This chain connects TRBV2 to TRBJ1-5; D unresolved. CDR1 SNHLY and CDR2 FYNNEI come from the germline V gene. Trimming removed 6 bases at V and 0 bases at J, with 18 bases between. The CDR3 loop spans 17 amino acids. The CDR3 spells CASSKPPPRDSNQPQHF. CDR3 in DNA: TGTGCCAGCAGCAAGCCTCCTCCTCGGGATAGCAATCAGCCCCAGCATTTT.

The chain has TRBV29-1 and TRBJ2-3, with TRBD1 identical over 10 bases. The ends lost 3 bases at V and 5 bases at J; junction bases unmatched: 11. The CDR3 is 16 residues long. Germline loops: CDR1 SQVTM, CDR2 ANQGSEA. CDR3 bases: TGCAGCGTTGACTCCACCGGGACAGGGGAATTAGATACGCAGTATTTT. Translation: CSVDSTGTGELDTQYF.

V gene TRBV29-1 combines with J gene TRBJ1-2; D ambiguous. Germline V CDR1 and CDR2: SQVTM, ANQGSEA. Deletions cut 3 bases from V and 8 bases from J, with 19 bases between. The CDR3 is made up of 14 amino acids. This chain's CDR3 is CSVEPEEGLGGYTF. The CDR3 DNA is TGCAGCGTTGAGCCGGAAGAGGGTTTGGGAGGCTACACCTTC.

This chain joins TRBV30 and TRBJ2-7; D is undetermined. The CDR3 has 14 amino acids. CDR1 GTSNPN and CDR2 SVGIG come from the germline V gene (reference sequence). V gave up 0 bases and J gave up 0 bases, with 9 bases separating them. The CDR3 sequence is CAWSVDVGSYEQYF. The CDR3, as DNA: TGTGCCTGGAGTGTAGACGTAGGCTCCTACGAGCAGTACTTC.

By its share, this clone is medium-sized (0.01 to 0.1%). The chain employs TRBV11-3 and TRBJ2-3, with TRBD1 matching over 8 bases. This CDR3 region has 14 residues. CDR1 and CDR2 from the germline V gene are SGHNT and YENEEA. The V and J ends lost 5 bases and 1 base, in that order; junction bases with no gene match: 2. The CDR3, as DNA: TGTGCCAGCAGCCTGGACAGGGGCACAGATACGCAGTATTTT. Translated, it gives CASSLDRGTDTQYF. The full variable domain, in which reference TRBV11-3 and TRBJ2-3 provide the parts outside the CDR3, is EAGVVQSPRYKIIEKKQPVAFWCNPISGHNTLYWYLQNLGQGPELLIRYENEEAVDDSQLPKDRFSAERLKGVDSTLKIQPAELGDSAVYLCASSLDRGTDTQYFGPGTRLTVL.

The gene calls are TRBV28 and TRBJ2-2, with a weak D call TRBD1 (6 bases). Germline assignment: CDR1 MDHEN and CDR2 SYDVKM. V lost 9 bases and J 3 bases, leaving 8 bases between the germline ends. This CDR3 comprises 12 residues. CDR3 amino acids: CASTGHTGELFF. The CDR3 region has the DNA TGTGCCAGTACAGGGCACACCGGGGAGCTGTTTTTT.

This clone was counted between two and nine times. The chain employs TRBV1 and TRBJ1-5; the table's D call, TRBD1, has no DNA check behind it. TRBV1 is labeled a pseudogene. The CDR3 runs 16 residues. CDR3 residues: CASSQEPEQDNQPQHF. The DNA for the CDR3 is TGCGCCAGCAGCCAAGAGCCCGAACAGGACAATCAGCCCCAGCATTTT.

The sample holds one count of this clone. The rearrangement uses TRBV5-1 and TRBJ2-1; 10 bases are shared with TRBD2. This CDR3 comprises 15 residues. Germline CDR1 SGHRS, CDR2 YFSETQ. Trimming at V came to 4 bases and at J to 6 bases, leaving 7 bases not matched to a gene. The CDR3 loop reads CASSPSGRASNEQFF. Here the CDR3 DNA reads TGCGCCAGCAGCCCGAGCGGGAGGGCCTCCAATGAGCAGTTCTTC.

This clone occurred a few times. The chain carries TRBV12-5 and TRBJ1-1, with D unresolved. The CDR3 sequence is 12 residues long. Germline V gene sequence: CDR1 LGHNT, CDR2 FRNRAP. CDR3 amino acids: CASSKWNTEAFF. CDR3 nucleotides: TGTGCCAGCTCCAAGTGGAACACTGAAGCTTTCTTT.

V usage is TRBV28 and J usage is TRBJ2-1; D is ambiguous. Germline V CDR1 and CDR2: MDHEN, SYDVKM. Trimming cost V 7 bases and J 6 bases, with 13 bases left between them. The CDR3 extends over 13 amino acids. This CDR3 reads CASTLPQTNEQFF. The CDR3 DNA is TGTGCCAGCACCCTACCACAGACCAATGAGCAGTTCTTC. The full variable domain, rest sourced from reference TRBV28 and TRBJ2-1, is DVKVTQSSRYLVKRTGEKVFLECVQDMDHENMFWYRQDPGLGLRLIYFSYDVKMKEKGDIPEGYSVSREKKERFSLILESASTNQTSMYLCASTLPQTNEQFFGPGTRLTVL.

V is TRBV25-1 and J is TRBJ2-5; D is undetermined. CDR1 and CDR2 (germline): MGHDK, SYGVNS. V was clipped by 5 bases and J by 7 bases, with 23 bases between them. The CDR3 contains 16 residues. The DNA for the CDR3 is TGTGCCAGCAGTCCTCCGGAAGGCAATGGTGGTGGGACCCAGTACTTC. Translating gives CASSPPEGNGGGTQYF.

The chain recombines TRBV14 with TRBJ2-2; 8 nucleotides match TRBD2. CDR1 and CDR2 (germline): SGHDN, FVKESK. The CDR3 extends over 15 amino acids. V shed 0 bases and J 7 bases; nucleotides not matched to a gene: 4. The CDR3 here is CASSQDRGGNGELFF. The CDR3 nucleotides read TGTGCCAGCAGCCAAGACCGGGGGGGAAACGGGGAGCTGTTTTTT.

A few counts support this clone. In DNA, the CDR3 is TGTGCCAGCAGTTACCACAGGGGGACCGGGGAGCTGTTTTTT. Protein: CASSYHRGTGELFF. This sequence joins TRBV6-8 and TRBJ2-2; 8 nucleotides line up with TRBD1. After removal of 2 bases from V and 5 bases from J, the junction contained 1 base not matched to a gene. Germline V gene lookup returns CDR1 MNHGY and CDR2 SAAAGT. The CDR3 is 14 residues long.

The chain is built from TRBV9 and TRBJ1-1; 10 nucleotides match TRBD1. The CDR3 is made up of 16 amino acids. V lost 4 bases, J lost 2 bases, and 8 bases stayed unmatched. Germline V gene sequence: CDR1 SGDLS, CDR2 YYNGEE. The CDR3 nucleotides read TGTGCCAGCAGCCCAGGGACAGGGGCCCTAAACACTGAAGCTTTCTTT. Translating it yields CASSPGTGALNTEAFF.

The rearrangement uses TRBV18 and TRBJ2-5; D perhaps matches TRBD1 (5 bases). CDR1 KGHSH and CDR2 LQKENI come from the germline V gene. The CDR3 contains 14 residues. Trimming stripped 3 bases from V and 3 bases from J, with 11 bases between. The CDR3 nucleotides read TGTGCCAGCTCACCCCCAGCAGGGAAAGAGACCCAGTACTTC. Translating gives CASSPPAGKETQYF.

In this sample, this clone turned up a few times. This chain connects TRBV10-2 to TRBJ2-7; 10 bases are a match to TRBD2. J gave up 2 bases and V 3 bases, and 4 bases lay outside the gene matches. This CDR3 spans 15 amino acids. CDR1 and CDR2 (germline): WSHSY, SAAADI. CDR3 coding DNA: TGCGCCAGCAGTGAAGCGGGAGGGTTGCCCTACGAGCAGTACTTC. Translation gives CASSEAGGLPYEQYF.

This clone ranks as medium-sized. This chain uses TRBV6-8 with TRBJ1-2, with a tentative D call TRBD1 (5 bases). In germline, CDR1 is MNHGY, CDR2 SAAAGT. V was shortened by 0 bases and J by 5 bases, with 7 bases between the two germline ends. The CDR3 contains 13 residues. The CDR3 sequence is CASSYSGEYGYTF. The CDR3 DNA reads as TGTGCCAGCAGTTACTCGGGGGAATATGGCTACACCTTC.